This TCR beta chain was found in a study of healthy donors' naive CD4 and CD8 T cells. For this clonotype: Its antigen is undetermined.

Study findings and constraints: Bulk sequencing left alpha and beta chains unpaired. Negatively charged CDR3s marked CD8+ lineage; positively charged CDR3s marked CD4+ lineage. A reported CD4+/CD8+ bias affected most V and J genes in naive cells.

A linear amplification protocol produced the TCR libraries from roughly 480 ng of total RNA. As processed by the authors: From a few healthy donors, approximately 79,000 rearranged TCR alpha transcripts were sequenced. TCRdb re-analysed the reads in MiXCR, keeping a single row per CDR3 protein. For this entry, the V and J calls and clone size follow TCRdb and not the study's own pipeline. The sample holds about 180,000 distinct CDR3 sequences, over 60% seen once. The sample was naive CD4+ and CD8+ T cells sorted from blood, pooled from several donors. This receptor was obtained from a pool of human donors in good health; the sample pools cells from several healthy donors.

CDR3 residues: CASSMWPEGDTEAFF. The DNA for the CDR3 is TGTGCCAGTAGTATGTGGCCGGAGGGGGACACTGAAGCTTTCTTT. V gene TRBV19 combines with J gene TRBJ1-1, with TRBD1 as a possible D gene (6 bases). CDR3 length: 15 residues. Germline CDR1 is LNHDA and CDR2 is SQIVND (reference sequence). With 3 bases removed from V and 3 bases from J, the gap between germline ends came to 14 bases. Complete variable domain (other parts from reference TRBV19 and TRBJ1-1): DGGITQSPKYLFRKEGQNVTLSCEQNLNHDAMYWYRQDPGQGLRLIYYSQIVNDFQKGDIAEGYSVSREKKESFPLTVTSAQKNPTAFYLCASSMWPEGDTEAFFGQGTRLTVV.